This T cell receptor beta chain was recorded in a study of shared clonotypes between healthy human individuals. Assay: immunoSEQ multiplex PCR; the TCRdb copy retains only in-frame clones and omits some. The table lists approximately 620,000 clones, 97% of them singletons. The germline V gene has CDR1 SGHAT and CDR2 FQNNGV. V was cut by 4 bases and J by 2 bases, with 21 bases left in between. This CDR3 comprises 17 residues. Sequencing was carried out using naive CD4+ T cells sorted from blood. The subset is: CD45RA+ positively selected. The chain employs TRBV11-2 and TRBJ2-7, with a tentative D call TRBD2 (7 bases). The TCR was taken from a woman in her twenties or thirties in good health. In DNA form, the CDR3 reads TGTGCCAGCAGCTCTTTGGGGAGGGGGTCCCTTCCCTACGAGCAGTACTTC. It translates to CASSSLGRGSLPYEQYF.